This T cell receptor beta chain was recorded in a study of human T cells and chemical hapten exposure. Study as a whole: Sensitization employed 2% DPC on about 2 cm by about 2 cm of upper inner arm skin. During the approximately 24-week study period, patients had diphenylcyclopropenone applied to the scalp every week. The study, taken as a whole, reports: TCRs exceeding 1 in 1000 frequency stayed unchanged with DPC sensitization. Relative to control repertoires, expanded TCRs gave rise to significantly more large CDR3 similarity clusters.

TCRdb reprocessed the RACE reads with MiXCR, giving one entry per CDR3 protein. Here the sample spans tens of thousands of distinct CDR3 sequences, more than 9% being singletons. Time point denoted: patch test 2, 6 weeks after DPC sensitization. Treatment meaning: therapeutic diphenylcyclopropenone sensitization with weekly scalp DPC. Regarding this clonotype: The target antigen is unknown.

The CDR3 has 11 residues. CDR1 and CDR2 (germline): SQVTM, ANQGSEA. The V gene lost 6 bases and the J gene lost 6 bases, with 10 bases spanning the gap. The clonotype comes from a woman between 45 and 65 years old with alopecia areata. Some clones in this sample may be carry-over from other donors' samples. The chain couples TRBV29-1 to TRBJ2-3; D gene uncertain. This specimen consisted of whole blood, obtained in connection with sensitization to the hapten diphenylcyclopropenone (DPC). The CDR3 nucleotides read TGCAGCGTCCTTTTAGGGGATACGCAGTATTTT. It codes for CSVLLGDTQYF.